Listed below are T cell receptor beta chains from one sample, sequenced in a study of blood T cell repertoires in COVID-19. Repertoires were generated with immunoSEQ multiplex PCR, while TCRdb's copy carries only in-frame clones and drops some. The table shows some 200,000 clones, with about 91% occurring only once. The sample consisted of peripheral blood. Every receptor here comes from a woman aged 35 to 49 with acute or convalescent COVID-19. CDR3s include the opening cysteine and the closing phenylalanine or tryptophan. A D gene is named only where the DNA matches it firmly. Clone size is not always given. Where it is, it says once, few, many or a class for expanded clones.

d_call j_call v_call clone_size cdr3_nt cdr3_aa
TRBD1 TRBJ2-2 TRBV29-1 NA TGCAGCGTTGCCGGGACAGGGGCATACACCGGGGAGCTGTTTTTT CSVAGTGAYTGELFF
NA TRBJ2-6 TRBV24-1 once TGTGCCACCAGTGATCACCGCCCGGGTGCGAGGTCTGGGGCCAACGTCCTGACTTTC CATSDHRPGARSGANVLTF
NA TRBJ1-1 TRBV12-3/TRBV12-4 NA TGTGCCAGCAGTTCGTGGAACACTGAAGCTTTCTTT CASSSWNTEAFF
NA TRBJ2-3 TRBV5-1 once TGCGCCAGCAGCTTGGGGTCGGGGAGAGCTAGCACAGATACGCAGTATTTT CASSLGSGRASTDTQYF
NA TRBJ1-4 TRBV12-5 few TGTGCGGGACGAGGGGGGGACAATGAAAAACTGTTTTTT CAGRGGDNEKLFF
NA TRBJ2-3 TRBV29-1 NA TGCAGCGTTGATCCGTCTGCAGATACGCAGTATTTT CSVDPSADTQYF
NA TRBJ1-5 TRBV18 NA TGTGCCAGCTCACCGGACAGAAATCAGCCCCAGCATTTT CASSPDRNQPQHF
NA TRBJ1-2 TRBV21-1 NA TGTGCCAGCCGCTCTCGGGGGGGCCGCGGCTACACCTTC CASRSRGGRGYTF
TRBD2 TRBJ2-1 TRBV30 NA TGTGCCTGGAGTGTCTTCGGTAGCGGGGGGTATGAGCAGTTCTTC CAWSVFGSGGYEQFF
NA TRBJ1-1 TRBV4-1 NA TGCGCCAGCAGCCAAGTAGTGACACCGGTGAACACTGAAGCTTTCTTT CASSQVVTPVNTEAFF
NA TRBJ1-3 TRBV9 few TGTGCCAGCACCGGTCAGGAGGGATCTGGAAACACCATATATTTT CASTGQEGSGNTIYF
TRBD1 TRBJ2-5 TRBV6-4 NA TGTGCCACCTCACCAGACAGGGCTGGAGAGACCCAGTACTTC CATSPDRAGETQYF
NA TRBJ2-3 TRBV5-6 few TGTGCCAGCAGCCTGGGGGGCTCACCCACAGATACGCAGTATTTT CASSLGGSPTDTQYF
NA TRBJ1-1 TRBV27 NA TGTGCCAGCAGTAGTCCGGACAGCCCGGCGGCTTTCTTT CASSSPDSPAAFF
NA TRBJ1-2 TRBV19 NA TGTGCCAGTAGGCGGCCCCTCGCCCCGGGGGACTATGGCTACACCTTC CASRRPLAPGDYGYTF
TRBD1 TRBJ1-4 TRBV4-1 NA TGCGCCAGCAGGGACAGGGGGTCGGCTAATGAAAAACTGTTTTTT CASRDRGSANEKLFF
TRBD2 TRBJ2-1 TRBV5-4 NA TGTGCCAGCGGATTAGGCGGGAGCTCCTACAATGAGCAGTTCTTC CASGLGGSSYNEQFF
NA TRBJ1-1 TRBV5-1 few TGCGCCAGCAGCTTGGATTGGGGGGGCGGCACTGAAGCTTTCTTT CASSLDWGGGTEAFF
NA TRBJ1-4 TRBV7-7 NA TGTGCCAGCAGCCCTCACACGGAGGGACGTGAAAAACTGTTTTTT CASSPHTEGREKLFF
NA TRBJ1-6 TRBV28 NA TGTGCCAGCAGTTTAAGGGGGGGGTCGGGTTCACCCCTCCACTTT CASSLRGGSGSPLHF
NA TRBJ1-2 TRBV24-1 NA TGTGCCACCAGTGACCGAGACAGCCCAGGAGGCTACACCTTC CATSDRDSPGGYTF
TRBD1 TRBJ1-5 TRBV6-6 once TGTGCCACCTGGGGACAGGGCAATCAGCCCCAGCATTTT CATWGQGNQPQHF
NA TRBJ2-3 TRBV19 NA TGTGCCAGTAGTAGCTACACAGATACGCAGTATTTT CASSSYTDTQYF
NA TRBJ1-2 TRBV27 NA TGTGCCAGCAGTTCCCCTGCAGATAACTATGGCTACACCTTC CASSSPADNYGYTF
TRBD2 TRBJ2-2 TRBV6-2/TRBV6-3 NA TGTGCCAGCAGATACACCTGGACTAGCGAAAAGTACACCGGGGAGCTGTTTTTT CASRYTWTSEKYTGELFF
NA TRBJ1-6 TRBV19 NA TGTGCCAGTAGTATGGGTCGGGAGATTAATTCACCCCTCCACTTT CASSMGREINSPLHF
TRBD1 TRBJ1-2 TRBV27 NA TGTGCCAGCAGTTCCTCACAACAGGGGTGGGAGGGCTACACCTTC CASSSSQQGWEGYTF
TRBD2 TRBJ2-1 TRBV24-1 NA TGTGCCACTTCGAGGGAGGGCCTGGCCTACAATGAGCAGTTCTTC CATSREGLAYNEQFF
NA TRBJ1-3 TRBV15 NA TGTGCCACCAGCCCCCCAAAGGGGCCCGGCTCTGGAAACACCATATATTTT CATSPPKGPGSGNTIYF
NA TRBJ2-1 TRBV7-3 NA TGTGCCAGCAGCCCCCTGCCCGCGGCTGGAAATGAGCAGTTCTTC CASSPLPAAGNEQFF
TRBD1 TRBJ1-2 TRBV12-5 NA TGTGCTAGTGGTTTTCTGAAGGGGGCTGGCGGCTACACCTTC CASGFLKGAGGYTF
TRBD2 TRBJ2-1 TRBV11-2 NA TGTGCCAGCAGCTTCCGGACTAGCGGGGAGATAAACAATGAGCAGTTCTTC CASSFRTSGEINNEQFF
NA TRBJ1-1 TRBV6-4 NA TGTGCCACCTCCAGACAGACTAACACTGAAGCTTTCTTT CATSRQTNTEAFF
NA TRBJ1-5 TRBV28 NA TGTGCCAGCGGGGTGGGGGGAGTCCCTCAGCCCCAGCATTTT CASGVGGVPQPQHF
NA TRBJ1-6 TRBV19 NA TGTGCCAGTAGTCAAGCGGGACGGGGGAATTCACCCCTCCACTTT CASSQAGRGNSPLHF
NA TRBJ1-5 TRBV27 NA TGTGCCAGCAGTTTATCCTTCGGTAGCAATCAGCCCCAGCATTTT CASSLSFGSNQPQHF
NA TRBJ2-2 TRBV13 NA TGTGCCAGCAGCTACCCCTCAGGGACGAACACCGGGGAGCTGTTTTTT CASSYPSGTNTGELFF
TRBD2 TRBJ2-1 TRBV18 NA TGTGCCAGCGCGAGCGGGGCTAGCTCCTACAATGAGCAGTTCTTC CASASGASSYNEQFF
TRBD1 TRBJ1-2 TRBV6-5 NA TGTGCCAGCAGTTCAACTCAGGGGGCTTCGGGTGGCTACACCTTC CASSSTQGASGGYTF
TRBD1 TRBJ1-2 TRBV19 NA TGTGCCAGTAGTCCGACAGGGACGAACTATGGCTACACCTTC CASSPTGTNYGYTF
NA TRBJ2-5 TRBV5-6 NA TGTGCCAGCAACTTTGCCCGGGAGACCCAGTACTTC CASNFARETQYF
NA TRBJ1-6 TRBV6-5 NA TGTGCCAGCAGGCGCTCCTATAATTCACCCCTCCACTTT CASRRSYNSPLHF
NA TRBJ1-6 TRBV5-1 NA TGCGCCAGCAGCCCAGAATCGGGGAATTCACCCCTCCACTTT CASSPESGNSPLHF
TRBD1 TRBJ1-1 TRBV6-5 NA TGTGCCAGTCAGTACAGGGGGGACACTGAAGCTTTCTTT CASQYRGDTEAFF
NA TRBJ1-6 TRBV19 NA TGTGCCAGTAGTATAGGAGGGCAGTATTATAATTCACCCCTCCACTTT CASSIGGQYYNSPLHF